These 20 T cell receptor beta chains originate from one sample sequenced in a study of blood T cell repertoires in COVID-19. Assay: immunoSEQ multiplex PCR; the TCRdb copy retains only in-frame clones and omits some. The sample records about 73,000 clones, 75% to 90% being singletons. The sequenced sample consisted of peripheral blood. Receptors were obtained from a man older than 75 with acute or convalescent COVID-19.

V usage is TRBV10-3 and J usage is TRBJ1-5; TRBD1 matches 7 bases. With V trimmed by 4 bases and J by 6 bases, 6 bases remained unmatched. In germline, CDR1 is ENHRY, CDR2 SYGVKD. This CDR3 spans 14 amino acids. CDR3 loop: CAISVEGAGQPQHF. The CDR3 bases are TGTGCCATCAGTGTGGAGGGGGCCGGTCAGCCCCAGCATTTT.

V usage is TRBV20-1 and J usage is TRBJ1-5, with D possibly matching TRBD1 (6 bases). The CDR3 contains 11 residues. The V end lost 4 bases, the J end lost 6 bases, and 7 bases lay between the germline ends. Germline V lookup: CDR1 DFQATT, CDR2 SNEGSKA (reference sequence). The DNA for the CDR3 is TGCAGTGCTACACAGGGTCAGCCCCAGCATTTT. It yields the protein CSATQGQPQHF.

This clone showed up just a few times. The same CDR3 is also encoded by other DNA sequences in this sample. The V gene is TRBV28, the J gene TRBJ1-6; D gene unclear. The V gene lost 5 bases and the J gene lost 5 bases, with 10 bases spanning the gap. There are 14 residues in the CDR3. Germline V gene data show CDR1 as MDHEN and CDR2 as SYDVKM. CDR3 in amino acids: CASSRDINNSPLHF. CDR3 sequence (DNA): TGTGCCAGCAGTAGAGACATCAATAATTCACCCCTCCACTTT.

The V gene is TRBV19, the J gene TRBJ2-5, with TRBD2 identical over 10 bases. The V and J ends lost 6 bases and 0 bases, in that order; junction bases with no gene match: 10. CDR1 LNHDA and CDR2 SQIVND come from the germline V gene (reference sequence). The CDR3 runs 17 residues. In DNA, the CDR3 is TGTGCCAGTAGCCCACCCCCACTAGCGGGGTACCAAGAGACCCAGTACTTC. It translates to CASSPPPLAGYQETQYF.

J is TRBJ2-7 and V is TRBV7-9; a weak D match, TRBD1 (6 bases). V dropped 5 bases and J dropped 3 bases, with 8 bases sitting between them. Per the germline V gene, CDR1 is SEHNR and CDR2 is FQNEAQ (reference sequence). The CDR3 sequence is 12 residues long. DNA of the CDR3: TGTGCCAGCAGCAAACAGGGCTACGAGCAGTACTTC. Translation gives CASSKQGYEQYF.

Notes on this clone: In the same sample, other DNA sequences code for this CDR3. The chain joins TRBV5-4 to TRBJ2-7; the D is unclear. The V gene lost 0 bases and the J gene lost 4 bases, with 5 bases spanning the gap. Germline CDR1 SGHNT, CDR2 YYREEE (reference sequence). CDR3 size: 12 residues. The CDR3 loop reads CASSLDGYEQYF. As DNA, the CDR3 is TGTGCCAGCAGCTTGGACGGTTACGAGCAGTACTTC.

V gene TRBV4-2 combines with J gene TRBJ1-1; D unresolved. V shed 0 bases and J shed 7 bases, with 12 bases lying between them. The CDR3 spans 14 residues. Germline V gene sequence: CDR1 LGHNA, CDR2 YNFKEQ. Written as DNA, the CDR3 is TGTGCCAGCAGCCAAGATCGGTTCGGGATTGAAGCTTTCTTT. It encodes CASSQDRFGIEAFF.

This chain joins TRBV2 and TRBJ2-5, with 9 bases aligning to TRBD2. CDR3 size: 14 residues. The V gene end was trimmed by 5 bases and the J gene end by 5 bases; junction bases not matched to a gene: 6. In germline, CDR1 is SNHLY, CDR2 FYNNEI. CDR3 DNA: TGTGCCAGCAGTAGACGGACTAGCGCGGAGACCCAGTACTTC. Encoded protein: CASSRRTSAETQYF.

The chain is built from TRBV5-4 and TRBJ1-1, with unresolved D. Between the trimmed V and J ends, which lost 0 bases and 1 base, there was a span of 4 bases. The CDR3 runs to 13 residues. Germline lookup yields CDR1 SGHNT and CDR2 YYREEE (reference sequence). The CDR3 bases are TGTGCCAGCAGCTTGGCGGGGAACACTGAAGCTTTCTTT. Residues: CASSLAGNTEAFF.

The chain carries TRBV29-1 and TRBJ2-2; D is possibly TRBD1 (5 bases). Trimming pared 7 bases from V and 5 bases from J, leaving 17 bases between. CDR1 and CDR2 (germline): SQVTM, ANQGSEA. The CDR3 length is 14 residues. This chain's CDR3 is CSGKNQGGTGELFF. The DNA of the CDR3 is TGCAGCGGGAAAAATCAGGGTGGGACCGGGGAGCTGTTTTTT.

The chain has TRBV7-7 and TRBJ2-1; 7 nucleotides line up with TRBD2. CDR1 is SSHAT and CDR2 is FNYEAQ in the germline V gene (reference sequence). V lost 6 bases and J lost 6; bases outside the gene matches: 5. The CDR3 length is 13 residues. CDR3: CASSSREGNEQFF. DNA of the CDR3: TGTGCCAGCAGTTCGAGGGAGGGCAATGAGCAGTTCTTC.

V is TRBV20-1 and J is TRBJ2-7; 7 bases are a match to TRBD1. There are 13 residues in the CDR3. Germline trimming cut 3 bases from V and 2 bases from J; bases unmatched to any gene: 4. Germline CDR1 DFQATT, CDR2 SNEGSKA (reference sequence). CDR3 DNA: TGCAGTGCTAGTGGGGACAGACCCTACGAGCAGTACTTC. Translating it yields CSASGDRPYEQYF.

The chain's CDR3 is CASSQGNSKNEKLFF. The CDR3 nucleotides read TGCGCCAGCAGCCAAGGGAACAGTAAAAATGAAAAACTGTTTTTT. This chain connects TRBV4-1 to TRBJ1-4; D ambiguous. The germline V and J ends were trimmed by 1 base and 5 bases, with 11 bases remaining between them. Germline lookup yields CDR1 MGHRA and CDR2 YSYEKL. This CDR3 is built from 15 residues.

The chain links TRBV5-1 to TRBJ1-5, with unresolved D. This CDR3 is 14 amino acids long. The V and J ends lost 1 base and 4 bases respectively, with 9 bases between them. Looked up from germline, CDR1 is SGHRS and CDR2 is YFSETQ. The CDR3 protein is CASSLLGGNQPQHF. The CDR3 bases are TGCGCCAGCAGCTTGTTAGGAGGTAATCAGCCCCAGCATTTT.

V and J are TRBV9 and TRBJ2-3; 8 nucleotides align to TRBD1. The CDR3 is made up of 14 amino acids. After removal of 7 bases from V and 0 bases from J, the junction contained 4 bases not matched to a gene. CDR1 SGDLS and CDR2 YYNGEE come from the germline V gene. CDR3 in amino acids: CASRDRGSTDTQYF. CDR3 DNA sequence: TGTGCCAGCCGTGACAGGGGTAGCACAGATACGCAGTATTTT.

The gene calls are TRBV29-1 and TRBJ1-3; a weak D match, TRBD1 (5 bases). Germline loops: CDR1 SQVTM, CDR2 ANQGSEA. The CDR3 spans 14 residues. Trimming pared 7 bases from V and 0 bases from J, leaving 13 bases between. CDR3 DNA sequence: TGCAGCGGCGATCCAGGGCGCTCTGGAAACACCATATATTTT. Residues: CSGDPGRSGNTIYF.

This clone was seen a handful of times. V and J are TRBV5-4 and TRBJ2-7, with a possible D match to TRBD1 (6 bases). In germline, CDR1 is SGHNT, CDR2 YYREEE (reference sequence). V was trimmed by 3 bases and J by 2 bases, leaving 12 bases between them. The CDR3 is 14 amino acids. This chain's CDR3 is CASSSRDMPYEQYF. In DNA, the CDR3 is TGTGCCAGCAGCTCCCGGGACATGCCCTACGAGCAGTACTTC.

The chain joins TRBV7-2 to TRBJ1-2; D ambiguous. This CDR3 is 14 amino acids long. Germline V gene lookup returns CDR1 SGHTA and CDR2 FQGNSA. Trimming pared 5 bases from V and 5 bases from J, leaving 15 bases between. Here the CDR3 DNA reads TGTGCCAGCAGCCAACAGTTAGGGAGATATGGCTACACCTTC. Translating it yields CASSQQLGRYGYTF.

The chain recombines TRBV25-1 with TRBJ1-4; 8 positions match TRBD1. Per germline, CDR1 MGHDK and CDR2 SYGVNS. The junction had 12 bases not matched to a gene; V was cut back by 5 bases and J by 7 bases. The CDR3 is 16 residues long. CDR3 amino acids: CASSSPRTGLGEKLFF. The CDR3 DNA is TGTGCCAGCAGTTCCCCTCGGACAGGGTTGGGTGAAAAACTGTTTTTT.

The CDR3 sequence is CATKPNRAGYTF. The CDR3 nucleotides read TGTGCCACCAAGCCGAACAGGGCTGGCTACACCTTC. The V and J genes are TRBV6-5 and TRBJ1-2, with a weak D call TRBD1 (6 bases). The CDR3 is 12 amino acids. V was cut by 10 bases and J by 7 bases, with 16 bases left in between. CDR1 and CDR2 (germline): MNHEY, SVGAGI.